This T cell receptor (beta chain) emerged from a study of early T cells in non-severe SARS-CoV-2 infection. This CDR3 is built from 15 residues. Trimming shortened V by 7 bases and J by 3 bases, and 17 bases separated the two germline ends. Germline-derived CDR1 and CDR2 are MNHEY and SMNVEV (reference sequence). MiXCR, applied by TCRdb to the 5' RACE reads, yields one record per CDR3 protein. The repertoire includes 100,000 to 150,000 distinct CDR3 sequences, about 15% of them detected once, and 21% sits in the top ten. V is TRBV27 and J is TRBJ2-3, with TRBD1 as a possible D gene (5 bases). The sequenced sample consisted of whole blood. The clonotype comes from an adult who was a healthcare worker with PCR-confirmed SARS-CoV-2 infection or an uninfected control (not recorded which). The CDR3 here is CASTKQVGLTDTQYF. The CDR3 nucleotides read TGTGCCAGCACAAAACAGGTGGGATTGACAGATACGCAGTATTTT.